This entry concerns a single TCR beta chain. The trim removed 2 bases at V and 8 bases at J, leaving 8 bases unmatched. CDR3 length equals 15 residues. Germline loops: CDR1 SGHDT, CDR2 YYEEEE. The record originates from a study of cytomegalovirus exposure and HLA in healthy donors. Primers: 60 Vbeta forward and 13 Jbeta reverse. Assay used: immunoSEQ multiplex PCR; TCRdb lists only in-frame clones, some missing. The sample holds 110,000 to 150,000 clones; 73% are singletons and the top ten take approximately 15%. This clonotype originated in a human donor in good health. The rearrangement joins TRBV5-6 to TRBJ1-4; 8 bases map to TRBD1. Sequenced material: PBMCs. The CDR3 region is CASSFYQGAGEKLFF. For the CDR3, the DNA is TGTGCCAGCAGCTTTTATCAGGGGGCAGGGGAAAAACTGTTTTTT. Combining the CDR3 with reference TRBV5-6 and TRBJ1-4 gives the whole variable domain DAGVTQSPTHLIKTRGQQVTLRCSPKSGHDTVSWYQQALGQGPQFIFQYYEEEERQRGNFPDRFSGHQFPNYSSELNVNALLLGDSALYLCASSFYQGAGEKLFFGSGTQLSVL.